The clone carrying this TCR beta chain showed up many times. No antigen is known for it. The sample belongs to a study of T cells in Graves' hyperthyroidism and ophthalmopathy. Study information: Sampling of peripheral blood happened at initial diagnosis, prior to any treatment.

The germline V and J ends were trimmed by 6 bases and 2 bases, with 13 bases remaining between them. CDR3 length: 14 amino acids. CDR1 and CDR2 (germline): LNHDA, SQIVND (reference sequence). What was amplified from RNA transcripts were TCR beta CDR3 regions. The HTBI set primed first-round TCR CDR3 RT-PCR. TCRdb used MiXCR to reprocess the multiplex PCR reads, holding one entry per CDR3 protein. The sample lists around 720,000 distinct CDR3 sequences, about a third seen once, with around 29% in the top ten. Graves' hyperthyroidism without ophthalmopathy progression within 18 months was termed stable. Uncontrolled infection, other autoimmune disease, pregnancy or lactation disqualified patients from enrolment. Study-level findings and limits: Ophthalmopathy could be told apart from stable hyperthyroidism with a 13 V-J model.

The sequence was obtained from a woman between 40 and 55 years old with Graves' hyperthyroidism. The chain has TRBV19 and TRBJ1-1; D perhaps matches TRBD1 (6 bases). Sequencing used blood. This CDR3 is CASRGATTNTEAFF. The DNA of the CDR3 is TGTGCCAGTAGGGGGGCAACGACAAACACTGAAGCTTTCTTT.